A selection of T cell receptor beta chains follows, all from one sample in a study of cytomegalovirus exposure and HLA in healthy donors. TCRdb's table, derived via immunoSEQ multiplex PCR, lists solely in-frame clones and lacks some. Found here are roughly 180,000 clones, approximately 78% of them singletons; the top ten hold about 0.77%. The sequencing input was PBMCs. These receptors came from a woman aged 18-29 years in good health and CMV-seronegative. The CDR3 runs from the conserved cysteine through the conserved F or W. Fields, in order: clone size, CDR3 length, V gene, J gene, CDR3 protein. Not every row has a clone size; where given, it reads once, few, many or a size class.

size: -
length: 16
V: TRBV5-1
J: TRBJ2-7
CDR3: CASSLYGTGNPHEQYF

size: -
length: 13
V: TRBV11-2
J: TRBJ2-1
CDR3: CATRLASYNEQFF

size: -
length: 15
V: TRBV5-1
J: TRBJ2-3
CDR3: CASSLSSGRGNTQYF

size: -
length: 15
V: TRBV5-6
J: TRBJ2-5
CDR3: CASTRTGGPQETQYF

size: few
length: 17
V: TRBV19
J: TRBJ1-5
CDR3: CASSIDRQGIVGQPQHF

size: -
length: 13
V: TRBV28
J: TRBJ1-5
CDR3: CASTPTGDQPQHF

size: -
length: 15
V: TRBV4-3
J: TRBJ2-1
CDR3: CASSFGLEAYNEQFF

size: -
length: 19
V: TRBV11-3
J: TRBJ2-2
CDR3: CASSFTSGSLLIETGELFF

size: -
length: 14
V: TRBV29-1
J: TRBJ1-2
CDR3: CSVEGQGSNYGYTF

size: few
length: 14
V: TRBV6-5
J: TRBJ2-2
CDR3: CASKRGLNTGELFF

size: -
length: 15
V: TRBV5-1
J: TRBJ1-1
CDR3: CASSLTGGMNTEAFF

size: -
length: 15
V: TRBV6-1
J: TRBJ2-3
CDR3: CASSDGAGVKDTQYF

size: -
length: 15
V: TRBV5-4
J: TRBJ1-2
CDR3: CASSSGQTKNGGYTF

size: few
length: 12
V: TRBV5-6
J: TRBJ2-1
CDR3: CASSLDNNEQFF

size: -
length: 14
V: TRBV7-6
J: TRBJ2-3
CDR3: CASSFTSGSDTQYF

size: -
length: 18
V: TRBV2
J: TRBJ1-1
CDR3: CASSGGQGREMRGTEAFF

size: -
length: 18
V: TRBV21-1
J: TRBJ1-4
CDR3: CASSKKRSLPGENEKLFF

size: -
length: 14
V: TRBV7-9
J: TRBJ2-2
CDR3: CASSQGALTGELFF

size: -
length: 17
V: TRBV4-1
J: TRBJ1-4
CDR3: CASRQGADRTTNEKLFF

size: -
length: 13
V: TRBV6-6
J: TRBJ1-5
CDR3: CASSKTGDQPQHF

size: -
length: 14
V: TRBV5-1
J: TRBJ2-5
CDR3: CASTETGRGETQYF

size: -
length: 12
V: TRBV7-9
J: TRBJ2-7
CDR3: CSSSFQNYEQYF

size: -
length: 12
V: TRBV10-3
J: TRBJ2-7
CDR3: CAISVSTYEQYF

size: -
length: 12
V: TRBV5-6
J: TRBJ2-1
CDR3: CATRRGRLEQFF

size: -
length: 16
V: TRBV5-1
J: TRBJ2-3
CDR3: CASSLWGGQGADTQYF

size: -
length: 15
V: TRBV7-9
J: TRBJ2-7
CDR3: CASSLTLLDSYEQYF

size: -
length: 16
V: TRBV19
J: TRBJ2-3
CDR3: CATTAGTSGSPDTQYF

size: -
length: 17
V: TRBV21-1
J: TRBJ2-7
CDR3: CASSKRTSGRSRYEQYF

size: -
length: 16
V: TRBV6-5
J: TRBJ2-7
CDR3: CASSYSAGVYNYEQYF

size: -
length: 16
V: TRBV4-3
J: TRBJ2-1
CDR3: CASSQEGQGVSYEQFF

size: -
length: 15
V: TRBV2
J: TRBJ1-1
CDR3: CASSLPGAGLTEAFF

size: -
length: 14
V: TRBV2
J: TRBJ2-2
CDR3: CASRTATNTGELFF

size: once
length: 15
V: TRBV19
J: TRBJ1-4
CDR3: CASSIAQTTNEKLFF

size: -
length: 16
V: TRBV9
J: TRBJ2-5
CDR3: CASSARNGQWQETQYF

size: -
length: 16
V: TRBV4-2
J: TRBJ1-1
CDR3: CASSQEAEGTNTEAFF

size: -
length: 14
V: TRBV6-1
J: TRBJ2-3
CDR3: CATTVTGRTDTQYF

size: -
length: 15
V: TRBV4-1
J: TRBJ1-1
CDR3: CASSQWLRGNTEAFF

size: -
length: 17
V: TRBV27
J: TRBJ1-1
CDR3: CASSLRPAGFWGNEAFF

size: -
length: 13
V: TRBV28
J: TRBJ1-5
CDR3: CASKRRLHQPQHF

size: -
length: 16
V: TRBV5-1
J: TRBJ2-1
CDR3: CASSYGSGTVVDEQFF

size: -
length: 16
V: TRBV6-4
J: TRBJ2-1
CDR3: CASGVNRGGVYNEQFF

size: -
length: 15
V: TRBV6-5
J: TRBJ2-7
CDR3: CASSYGPGLAYEQYF

size: -
length: 15
V: TRBV12-5
J: TRBJ2-3
CDR3: CAWGGSGTITDTQYF

size: -
length: 22
V: TRBV4-1
J: TRBJ2-6
CDR3: CASSQAFFTGQGASSGANVLTF

size: few
length: 18
V: TRBV28
J: TRBJ1-2
CDR3: CASSAPFRDRGLGYGYTF

size: -
length: 13
V: TRBV18
J: TRBJ1-1
CDR3: CASSPQGGTEAFF

size: -
length: 11
V: TRBV30
J: TRBJ1-1
CDR3: CAWSVANEAFF

size: -
length: 14
V: TRBV6-5
J: TRBJ1-4
CDR3: CASSSGTGFEKLFF

size: -
length: 14
V: TRBV7-9
J: TRBJ2-5
CDR3: CASNVALAGGSQYF

size: -
length: 12
V: TRBV28
J: TRBJ1-1
CDR3: CASSISWPEAFF

size: once
length: 14
V: TRBV19
J: TRBJ2-7
CDR3: CASSRTGSSYEQYF

size: once
length: 15
V: TRBV30
J: TRBJ1-6
CDR3: CAWRVTGGYSSPLHF

size: few
length: 15
V: TRBV6-4
J: TRBJ2-3
CDR3: CASSEQGEFTDTQYF